These 28 T cell receptor beta chains were all obtained from the same sample, sequenced in a study of shared clonotypes between healthy human individuals. Profiling relied on immunoSEQ multiplex PCR, and the TCRdb table lists in-frame clones only, not all of them. The table includes roughly 2.1 million clones, just over 90% detected once. CD45RO-negative, CCR7-positively selected cells formed the naive CD8 fraction, excluding terminally differentiated effector memory CD45RA+ cells. Sequencing was carried out using naive CD8+ T cells from PBMCs. The receptor source for this set is a man aged 18 to 30 in good health. Some clones in this sample may be carry-over from other donors' samples.

On this clone itself: The sample holds other DNA sequences that translate to the same CDR3. This chain connects TRBV28 to TRBJ1-3, with D perhaps TRBD1 (5 bases). The CDR3 totals 14 residues. Trimming stripped 3 bases from V and 4 bases from J, with 10 bases between. The germline V gene has CDR1 MDHEN and CDR2 SYDVKM. Here the CDR3 DNA reads TGTGCCAGCAGTTTCCAGGGTTCCGGAAACACCATATATTTT. As protein: CASSFQGSGNTIYF.

The chain has TRBV5-4 and TRBJ2-5; a possible D gene is TRBD2 (6 bases). V lost 6 bases and J lost 2, with 14 bases in between. The CDR3 runs 14 residues. Germline V gene lookup returns CDR1 SGHNT and CDR2 YYREEE (reference sequence). CDR3 residues: CASNRLAEQETQYF. CDR3 bases: TGTGCCAGCAATCGCTTAGCGGAGCAAGAGACCCAGTACTTC.

This chain joins TRBV9 and TRBJ2-2; TRBD1 aligns across 7 bases. J gave up 4 bases and V 0 bases, and 3 bases lay outside the gene matches. Germline CDR1 and CDR2: SGDLS and YYNGEE. This CDR3 is built from 15 residues. The CDR3 sequence is CASSVGQGPTGELFF. The CDR3 nucleotides read TGTGCCAGCAGCGTAGGACAGGGTCCCACCGGGGAGCTGTTTTTT.

Note on this clone: This sample includes further DNA sequences coding for the same CDR3. The CDR3 DNA reads as TGTGCCAGCCGGGGACAGGACCCCTACGAGCAGTACTTC. This sequence encodes CASRGQDPYEQYF. V usage is TRBV27 and J usage is TRBJ2-7; 8 nucleotides agree with TRBD1. Germline values: CDR1 MNHEY, CDR2 SMNVEV (reference sequence). The CDR3 has 13 residues. Unmatched junction bases numbered 5, after V lost 8 bases and J lost 2 bases.

The J gene is TRBJ1-5, the V gene TRBV2; D gene uncertain. V shed 8 bases and J shed 5 bases, with 16 bases lying between them. The CDR3 is 14 residues long. CDR1 is SNHLY, CDR2 FYNNEI, per germline. CDR3 sequence (DNA): TGTGCCAGCTGGTTCGGAAGGGCCCATCAGCCCCAGCATTTT. Its protein is CASWFGRAHQPQHF.

The rearrangement uses TRBV2 and TRBJ2-7; either TRBD1 or TRBD2 may fit D (5 bases each). The CDR3 consists of 12 residues. V was cut by 7 bases and J by 2 bases, with 9 bases left in between. Germline V CDR1 and CDR2: SNHLY, FYNNEI. Written as DNA, the CDR3 is TGTGCCAGCACCGAGGGACCCTACGAGCAGTACTTC. Amino acid sequence: CASTEGPYEQYF.

Comments on this clone: Other DNA sequences in the same sample also yield this CDR3. The chain recombines TRBV19 with TRBJ1-5; possible D gene TRBD1, 5 bases. Germline assignment: CDR1 LNHDA and CDR2 SQIVND (reference sequence). This CDR3 is 15 amino acids long. Trimming cost V 2 bases and J 3 bases, with 11 bases left between them. The CDR3 DNA reads TGTGCCAGTAGTATATGGCAGGGCGACAATCAGCCCCAGCATTTT. It yields the protein CASSIWQGDNQPQHF.

The chain uses TRBV19 and TRBJ1-1; 7 bases fit TRBD1. V lost 5 bases to trimming and J lost 1 base; unmatched junction nucleotides: 7. CDR1 and CDR2 (germline): LNHDA, SQIVND (reference sequence). The CDR3 has 15 amino acids. In DNA form, the CDR3 reads TGTGCCAGTAGTTCCTGGGGACAGACGAACACTGAAGCTTTCTTT. It translates to CASSSWGQTNTEAFF.

The chain is built from TRBV7-8 and TRBJ2-7, with TRBD2 matching over 9 bases. The CDR3 extends over 15 amino acids. The V gene end was trimmed by 8 bases and the J gene end by 6 bases; junction bases not matched to a gene: 14. Germline-derived CDR1 and CDR2 are SGHVS and FQNEAQ. The CDR3 nucleotides read TGTGCCAGCCAGAGGGGGGCGGGAGGGCTCGGCGAGCAGTACTTC. This codes for CASQRGAGGLGEQYF.

The genes are TRBV19 and TRBJ2-2; D possibly uses TRBD1 or TRBD2 (5 bases each). V dropped 7 bases and J dropped 6 bases, with 27 bases sitting between them. CDR3 length: 18 residues. Germline V gene data show CDR1 as LNHDA and CDR2 as SQIVND (reference sequence). The CDR3 nucleotides read TGTGCCAGTATCTCTAACCCTAAGGAGGCAGGGAGCGCCGGGGAGCTGTTTTTT. Its translation is CASISNPKEAGSAGELFF.

This rearrangement joins TRBV10-3 to TRBJ2-6; D is unresolved. CDR3 length equals 13 residues. Trimming removed 10 bases from V and 2 bases from J, with 9 bases in between. CDR1 is ENHRY, CDR2 SYGVKD, per germline. The CDR3 spells CATGRPGANVLTF. DNA of the CDR3: TGTGCCACCGGCCGTCCTGGGGCCAACGTCCTGACTTTC.

The V and J genes are TRBV11-2 and TRBJ1-2, with D hard to call. The CDR3 runs 13 residues. Between the trimmed V and J ends, which lost 5 bases and 5 bases, there was a span of 12 bases. In germline, CDR1 is SGHAT, CDR2 FQNNGV. The chain's CDR3 is CASSQNNAYGYTF. The CDR3 DNA reads as TGTGCCAGCAGCCAAAATAACGCTTATGGCTACACCTTC. Full variable domain (remainder filled in from reference TRBV11-2 and TRBJ1-2): EAGVAQSPRYKIIEKRQSVAFWCNPISGHATLYWYQQILGQGPKLLIQFQNNGVVDDSQLPKDRFSAERLKGVDSTLKIQPAKLEDSAVYLCASSQNNAYGYTFGSGTRLTVV.

This rearrangement joins TRBV7-8 to TRBJ1-1, with D perhaps TRBD1 (5 bases). The CDR3 is 13 residues long. V was cut by 5 bases and J by 5 bases, with 12 bases left in between. Germline V gene lookup returns CDR1 SGHVS and CDR2 FQNEAQ. In nucleotides, the CDR3 is TGTGCCAGCAGCCTAAGCCGGGGGACTGAAGCTTTCTTT. Its translation is CASSLSRGTEAFF.

V and J are TRBV28 and TRBJ2-7, with 9 nucleotides matching TRBD2. J was trimmed by 3 bases and V by 5 bases; bases with no gene match: 14. CDR1 and CDR2 from the germline V gene are MDHEN and SYDVKM. The CDR3 loop spans 17 amino acids. The DNA for the CDR3 is TGTGCCAGCAGTCCCCCCCTATGGCGGGAGGGTAACTACGAGCAGTACTTC. Amino acid sequence: CASSPPLWREGNYEQYF.

This clone was seen just once. The same CDR3 is also encoded by other DNA sequences in this sample. The rearrangement joins TRBV30 to TRBJ2-1; D remains unclear. Trimming took 1 base from V and 1 from J, leaving 2 bases between them. The CDR3 loop spans 12 amino acids. Germline-derived CDR1 and CDR2 are GTSNPN and SVGIG (reference sequence). CDR3 nucleotides: TGTGCCTGGAGTGGGTCCTACAATGAGCAGTTCTTC. It yields the protein CAWSGSYNEQFF.

This rearrangement joins TRBV29-1 to TRBJ2-3, with 13 bases matching TRBD2. Germline V gene data show CDR1 as SQVTM and CDR2 as ANQGSEA. With 7 bases clipped from V and 4 bases from J, the junction kept 8 bases outside the gene matches. The CDR3 is 15 residues long. DNA of the CDR3: TGCAGCGGGACTACTAGCGGGGGGGCGGCAGATACGCAGTATTTT. This gives the protein CSGTTSGGAADTQYF.

The gene calls are TRBV9 and TRBJ1-2; 7 nucleotides agree with TRBD1. The CDR3 has 15 amino acids. Germline lookup yields CDR1 SGDLS and CDR2 YYNGEE. V lost 0 bases, J lost 7 bases, and 9 bases stayed unmatched. The CDR3 here is CASSVAWGQKSGYTF. The CDR3 DNA is TGTGCCAGCAGCGTAGCGTGGGGACAGAAATCTGGCTACACCTTC.

This chain connects TRBV7-9 to TRBJ1-4; D might be TRBD1 (5 bases). This CDR3 region has 16 residues. V lost 0 bases and J 7 bases, leaving 15 bases between the germline ends. CDR1 and CDR2 from the germline V gene are SEHNR and FQNEAQ (reference sequence). The chain's CDR3 is CASSLADSLLGEKLFF. For the CDR3, the DNA is TGTGCCAGCAGCTTAGCCGACAGCCTCCTCGGTGAAAAACTGTTTTTT.

The chain couples TRBV13 to TRBJ2-1, with D maybe TRBD2 (6 bases). The V end was cut by 5 bases, the J end by 7 bases, with 9 bases between. Germline V CDR1 and CDR2: PRHDT, FYEKMQ (reference sequence). The CDR3 spans 12 residues. In nucleotides, the CDR3 is TGTGCCAGCAGCCAAGGGACTAATGAGCAGTTCTTC. Residues: CASSQGTNEQFF.

The chain uses TRBV14 and TRBJ2-3; possibly TRBD1 for D (6 bases). Germline CDR1 and CDR2: SGHDN and FVKESK. Trimming removed 2 bases from V and 6 bases from J, with 9 bases in between. The CDR3 is made up of 13 amino acids. The DNA for the CDR3 is TGTGCCAGCAGCCAAATGCAGGGGGATACGCAGTATTTT. Its protein product is CASSQMQGDTQYF. The whole variable domain, filled in from reference TRBV14 and TRBJ2-3, reads EAGVTQFPSHSVIEKGQTVTLRCDPISGHDNLYWYRRVMGKEIKFLLHFVKESKQDESGMPNNRFLAERTGGTYSTLKVQPAELEDSGVYFCASSQMQGDTQYFGPGTRLTVL.

This clone was detected only once. Other DNA sequences in the same sample also yield this CDR3. The chain joins TRBV19 to TRBJ2-7; 11 bases align to TRBD2. V shed 5 bases, J shed 3 bases, and the junction held 3 bases outside the gene matches. The germline V gene encodes CDR1 LNHDA and CDR2 SQIVND (reference sequence). The CDR3 is 14 residues long. The DNA of the CDR3 is TGTGCCAGTAGTTTTGGGACTAGCGGCTACGAGCAGTACTTC. Amino acid sequence: CASSFGTSGYEQYF.

The sample holds one count of this clone. This chain joins TRBV11-2 and TRBJ2-7; a possible D gene is TRBD1 (5 bases). CDR1 SGHAT and CDR2 FQNNGV come from the germline V gene. The CDR3 spans 15 residues. Trimming pared 2 bases from V and 5 bases from J, leaving 16 bases between. CDR3 protein: CASSLLGRATDEQYF. The CDR3 DNA reads TGTGCCAGCAGCTTATTGGGCAGGGCTACCGACGAGCAGTACTTC.

The chain joins TRBV15 to TRBJ1-5, with D possibly matching TRBD1 (5 bases). In germline, CDR1 is LNHNV, CDR2 YYDKDF (reference sequence). This CDR3 has 15 residues. V dropped 8 bases and J dropped 1 base, with 15 bases sitting between them. CDR3 in amino acids: CATQDSPRSNQPQHF. The CDR3 nucleotides are TGTGCCACCCAAGACAGCCCCAGAAGCAATCAGCCCCAGCATTTT.

The chain links TRBV4-1 to TRBJ1-2, with D possibly TRBD1 on 5 matching bases. The V gene's germline CDR1 is MGHRA and CDR2 YSYEKL. The ends were cut back, 2 bases at V and 6 bases at J, with 13 bases in the middle. This CDR3 contains 14 residues. CDR3 DNA sequence: TGCGCCAGCAGCCAATTACCTCGGGACGATGGCTACACCTTC. Amino acid sequence: CASSQLPRDDGYTF.

The chain joins TRBV28 to TRBJ1-2; the match to TRBD1 covers 11 bases. The V gene's germline CDR1 is MDHEN and CDR2 SYDVKM. CDR3 length equals 15 residues. V was clipped by 6 bases and J by 4 bases; unmatched bases: 7. The CDR3 DNA follows: TGTGCCAGCAGCCCACCGGGGACAGGGGGCTATGGCTACACCTTC. Protein: CASSPPGTGGYGYTF.

J is TRBJ2-7 and V is TRBV28, with D unclear. The CDR3 is 15 amino acids. Trimming shortened V by 3 bases and J by 0 bases, and 12 bases separated the two germline ends. CDR1 is MDHEN, CDR2 SYDVKM, per germline. CDR3 nucleotides: TGTGCCAGCAGTTTCCGACCAGGAAACTCCTACGAGCAGTACTTC. It is translated as CASSFRPGNSYEQYF. Drawing the rest from reference TRBV28 and TRBJ2-7, the complete variable domain is DVKVTQSSRYLVKRTGEKVFLECVQDMDHENMFWYRQDPGLGLRLIYFSYDVKMKEKGDIPEGYSVSREKKERFSLILESASTNQTSMYLCASSFRPGNSYEQYFGPGTRLTVT.

This chain connects TRBV7-9 to TRBJ1-1; unclear D gene. CDR1 and CDR2 (germline): SEHNR, FQNEAQ (reference sequence). The V end was cut by 6 bases, the J end by 4 bases, with 9 bases between. The CDR3 is made up of 12 amino acids. CDR3 region: CASRLWVTEAFF. DNA for the CDR3: TGTGCCAGCAGGTTATGGGTCACTGAAGCTTTCTTT.

This chain joins TRBV29-1 and TRBJ2-7; 10 positions match TRBD2. This CDR3 comprises 16 residues. Trimming took 1 base from V and 2 from J; bases not matched to a gene: 8. Per the germline V gene, CDR1 is SQVTM and CDR2 is ANQGSEA. CDR3 DNA sequence: TGCAGCGTTGAAGGTTCCCTAGCGGGGGCTACCTACGAGCAGTACTTC. Residues: CSVEGSLAGATYEQYF.